This note documents a single T cell receptor (beta chain) sequence. Its antigen remains undetermined. No much larger clone is present one base from it, and per-base qualities are unavailable. The sample originates from a study of blood T cell repertoires in COVID-19 (dated by TCRdb to 2018 to 2020). In terms of the full investigation: Samples covering the acute and convalescent phases of COVID-19 were provided by collaborators in the United States, Italy and Spain. The prospective study material was composed of cDNA or gDNA derived from T cells, B-cell-depleted T cells, or PBMCs. Where HLA class I and class II types were available, the types were taken from metadata supplied by the sample provider, not from assay-based typing. Sample metadata almost always included a de-identified subject ID, COVID-19 status, age in years and sex. A freely available public database, intended as a resource for researchers studying the immune response to SARS-CoV-2, is where the repertoires were released. The samples were drawn from the first 160 participants of the ongoing ImmuneRACE study and from over 950 subjects provided by 6 global collaborators. Deeply sampled blood TCRbeta repertoires from subjects exposed to, actively infected with, or recovered from COVID-19 were included in the dataset. The full study reports these points: How much clinical and demographic metadata was included differed by source and by participant, and the metadata was provided uncurated.

Trimming takes 4 bases from V and 0 bases from J, and the germline ends sit 12 bases apart. The cysteine opens and the phenylalanine closes a CDR3 of 14 amino acids. The read is trimmed to its CDR3 DNA, 42 bases read in frame from base 1. According to the germline V gene, CDR1 reads SQVTM and CDR2 reads ANQGSEA. Each collaborating institution followed its own protocols to collect whole blood in K2EDTA tubes. Collaborator samples were shipped for TCRbeta analysis as frozen whole blood, isolated PBMCs, or DNA extracted from either sample type. TCRbeta CDR3 regions were amplified from genomic DNA using the immunoSEQ Assay, a bias-controlled multiplex PCR. The original methods were these. Nucleated cell counts per sample were estimated from amplification of reference gene primers within the assay. Sequence reads were collapsed and filtered to measure the absolute abundance of every unique TCRbeta CDR3 rearrangement. For each sample, productive Simpson clonality was calculated as the square root of Simpson's diversity index across productive rearrangements. In TCRdb, the immuneACCESS table is reduced to in-frame sequences with V and J assigned. These tables do not hold every clone; where another copy was compared, an unresolved V gene accounts for under half, and the others remain unexplained. From that table come the V and J calls and clone size; the DNA was used to work out D and trimming. This sample gives more than 110,000 clones in total; about 77% of them show up just once. Approximately 9% of the sample comes from the top ten.

This receptor was obtained from a woman aged 45 to 65 with active or convalescent COVID-19. The rearranged segments are TRBV29-1 and TRBJ2-5; the D gene is perhaps TRBD2, on 7 matching bases. Input material: peripheral blood. The CDR3 in this case is CSVGEGVYQETQYF. The DNA sequence follows: TGCAGCGTTGGGGAGGGGGTGTACCAAGAGACCCAGTACTTC.